The T cell receptor beta chain under discussion was sequenced for a study of cytomegalovirus exposure and HLA in healthy donors. Background on the study: The 500 to 750 first-cohort repertoires and the approximately 110 validation repertoires shared the same platform, a later analysis reported.

The germline V and J ends were trimmed by 1 base and 6 bases, with 9 bases remaining between them. Germline CDR1 SNHLY, CDR2 FYNNEI. The CDR3 extends over 13 amino acids. This clone appeared a few times. Its antigen remains unknown. General study points: Among the CMV-associated chains, three were confirmed in vitro as specific for CMV antigens. Across donors, most TCRs were seen rarely, yet some public ones were widespread.

Repertoires were generated with immunoSEQ multiplex PCR, while TCRdb's copy carries only in-frame clones and drops some. The repertoire consists of 90,000 or so clones, with approximately 81% occurring once and the leading ten covering approximately 22%. This receptor was obtained from a man younger than 35 in good health and CMV-seropositive. The V and J genes are TRBV2 and TRBJ1-2, with a possible D match to TRBD1 (6 bases). The sequenced material came from PBMCs. The CDR3 here is CASSEDRADGYTF. CDR3 sequence (DNA): TGTGCCAGCAGTGAAGACAGGGCGGATGGCTACACCTTC. The whole variable domain, filled in from reference TRBV2 and TRBJ1-2, reads EPEVTQTPSHQVTQMGQEVILRCVPISNHLYFYWYRQILGQKVEFLVSFYNNEISEKSEIFDDQFSVERPDGSNFTLKIRSTKLEDSAMYFCASSEDRADGYTFGSGTRLTVV.